Reported below is one T cell receptor beta chain. No antigen is known for it. CDR1 and CDR2 from the germline V gene are SGHRS and YFSETQ. Between the trimmed V and J ends, which lost 3 bases and 5 bases, there was a span of 10 bases. The CDR3 has 13 residues. This entry comes from a study of shared clonotypes between healthy human individuals. Study-wide findings and caveats: Non-shared clonotypes had lower generation probabilities than clonotypes shared by all four sorted-subset donors.

Sequenced by immunoSEQ multiplex PCR; TCRdb stores in-frame clones only, minus some. The data hold roughly 2,300,000 clones, with 85% to 95% observed a single time. The sequenced sample was naive CD4+ T cells from PBMCs. The subset: CD45RA+ positively selected. This receptor was taken from a man younger than 35 in good health. Some clones in this sample may be carry-over from other donors' samples. The rearrangement joins TRBV5-1 to TRBJ2-3; weak D call: TRBD1 (5 bases). The CDR3 DNA sequence: TGCGCCAGCAGCTCTATTACAGGAGATACGCAGTATTTT. The encoded protein is CASSSITGDTQYF. The whole variable domain, remainder taken from reference TRBV5-1 and TRBJ2-3, is KAGVTQTPRYLIKTRGQQVTLSCSPISGHRSVSWYQQTPGQGLQFLFEYFSETQRNKGNFPGRFSGRQFSNSRSEMNVSTLELGDSALYLCASSSITGDTQYFGPGTRLTVL.